This TCR beta chain was identified during a study of cytomegalovirus exposure and HLA in healthy donors. Amplification used 60 Vbeta primers and 13 Jbeta primers. Here immunoSEQ multiplex PCR was the method, and the copy in TCRdb shows in-frame clones only, minus some. The sample has under 130,000 clones, around 75% seen once. The CDR3 contains 15 residues. Germline CDR1 reads MDHEN; CDR2 reads SYDVKM. Trimming took off 6 bases at V and 4 bases at J, with 18 bases between the two ends. The clonotype originates from a man aged 25-45 years in good health and CMV-seronegative. The chain carries TRBV28 and TRBJ1-2, with D possibly being TRBD1 (5 bases). The material sequenced was PBMCs. CDR3 loop: CASSPGGKGLYGYTF. DNA for the CDR3: TGTGCCAGCAGCCCTGGCGGAAAGGGACTCTATGGCTACACCTTC.